This TCR beta chain was sequenced in a study of identical twins. Unique molecular identifiers were present on cDNA, and template switching added a universal primer site. TCRdb redid the calling of the 5' RACE reads with MiXCR, one entry per CDR3 protein. The profile shows about 210,000 distinct CDR3 sequences, less than 9.5% of them singletons. This clonotype was observed a handful of times. What it recognizes is unknown. CDR3 length: 14 amino acids. CDR1 DFQATT and CDR2 SNEGSKA come from the germline V gene (reference sequence). J lost 5 bases, V lost 4 bases, and 6 bases had no gene match. Study results and caveats: Partly confounded zero-insertion analyses could result from invariant MAIT and iNKT cells. In beta out-of-frame sequences, the excess sharing between twins was weaker. Cord blood's abundant beta clonotypes had fewer insertions, unlike memory repertoires.

The genes are TRBV20-1 and TRBJ2-7, with TRBD2 identical over 12 bases. The clonotype was recovered from a woman aged 18-35 years in good health. Specimen: memory (CD45RO+) T cells sorted from blood. CDR3 in amino acids: CSATRLAGVNEQYF. The CDR3 bases are TGCAGTGCTACCAGACTAGCGGGAGTAAACGAGCAGTACTTC.